Following are 24 T cell receptor beta chains from one sample sequenced in a study of PD-L1 blockade in urothelial cancer. Time point given: pretreatment peripheral blood. Assay: immunoSEQ multiplex PCR; the TCRdb copy retains only in-frame clones and omits some. The data contain approximately 56,000 clones, 85% of them singletons. This sample comprised PBMCs, obtained around atezolizumab (anti-PD-L1) treatment. The receptor set was obtained from a man aged 65 to 79 with urothelial cancer.

This chain uses TRBV11-3 with TRBJ2-7; D possibly corresponds to TRBD1 (5 bases). The V and J ends lost 3 bases and 1 base respectively, with 10 bases between them. This CDR3 has 14 amino acids. Germline V gene sequence: CDR1 SGHNT, CDR2 YENEEA. CDR3 DNA sequence: TGTGCCAGCAGCTTGGGGCACTGGTCCTACGAGCAGTACTTC. Its translation: CASSLGHWSYEQYF.

The chain joins TRBV12-5 to TRBJ2-7; 8 nucleotides align to TRBD1. V trimming: 6 bases; J trimming: 2 bases; junction bases outside the gene matches: 6. Germline V gene sequence: CDR1 LGHNT, CDR2 FRNRAP. This CDR3 comprises 14 residues. CDR3 in DNA: TGTGCTAGTGGGAAGGACAGGGTCGCCTACGAGCAGTACTTC. Translated: CASGKDRVAYEQYF.

This clone was seen more than once but under ten times. V usage is TRBV7-9 and J usage is TRBJ2-7, with TRBD2 matching 7 bases. With 2 bases clipped from V and 0 bases from J, the junction kept 1 base outside the gene matches. The CDR3 loop spans 14 amino acids. CDR1 and CDR2 (germline): SEHNR, FQNEAQ (reference sequence). CDR3 in amino acids: CASSLSGNSYEQYF. The DNA for the CDR3 is TGTGCCAGCAGCTTAAGCGGGAACTCCTACGAGCAGTACTTC.

The rearrangement links TRBV6-1 to TRBJ1-1; 9 nucleotides align to TRBD1. The V gene's germline CDR1 is MNHNS and CDR2 SASEGT. V shed 6 bases, J shed 2 bases, and the junction held 7 bases outside the gene matches. The CDR3 runs 15 residues. CDR3 residues: CASRPPTGGNTEAFF. CDR3 in DNA: TGTGCCAGCAGACCGCCAACAGGGGGCAACACTGAAGCTTTCTTT.

The chain combines TRBV4-1 with TRBJ1-3, with D unclear. This CDR3 spans 15 amino acids. Germline CDR1 MGHRA, CDR2 YSYEKL. V lost 0 bases to trimming and J lost 0 bases, with 6 bases between them. The CDR3 spells CASSQDLYSGNTIYF. The DNA of the CDR3 is TGCGCCAGCAGCCAAGACCTCTACTCTGGAAACACCATATATTTT.

This chain joins TRBV5-1 and TRBJ2-7; D is ambiguous. Germline CDR1 reads SGHRS; CDR2 reads YFSETQ. The CDR3 spans 12 residues. Trimming removed 5 bases at V and 6 bases at J, with 12 bases between. The CDR3 DNA reads as TGCGCCAGCAGTTACCCTTCCGGCGAGCAGTACTTC. Translation: CASSYPSGEQYF.

This CDR3 reads CASSRTGLYEQYF. CDR3 nucleotide sequence: TGTGCCAGTAGTAGGACAGGGCTCTACGAGCAGTACTTC. The chain carries TRBV19 and TRBJ2-7; TRBD1 aligns across 8 bases. CDR1 and CDR2 from the germline V gene are LNHDA and SQIVND (reference sequence). V lost 4 bases and J lost 3; bases outside the gene matches: 2. The CDR3 is 13 residues long. The whole variable domain, remainder taken from reference TRBV19 and TRBJ2-7, is DGGITQSPKYLFRKEGQNVTLSCEQNLNHDAMYWYRQDPGQGLRLIYYSQIVNDFQKGDIAEGYSVSREKKESFPLTVTSAQKNPTAFYLCASSRTGLYEQYFGPGTRLTVT.

This clone was detected only a few times. J is TRBJ1-4 and V is TRBV28; 9 nucleotides match TRBD1. J was trimmed by 10 bases and V by 4 bases; bases with no gene match: 7. Germline V gives CDR1 MDHEN, CDR2 SYDVKM. The CDR3 is 14 amino acids. The CDR3 bases are TGTGCCAGCAGTTCTCCGGGACAGGGAGGAAAACTGTTTTTT. Translation: CASSSPGQGGKLFF.

CDR3 sequence reads: CASNQFRDMSRKLFF. The CDR3 nucleotides read TGTGCCAGCAATCAATTCAGGGACATGAGTCGAAAACTGTTTTTT. The chain couples TRBV28 to TRBJ1-4; a possible D gene is TRBD1 (6 bases). The CDR3 totals 15 residues. V lost 7 bases, J lost 10 bases, and 22 bases lay in between. CDR1 MDHEN and CDR2 SYDVKM come from the germline V gene.

This clone occurred many times. V gene TRBV6-1 combines with J gene TRBJ1-5; D is perhaps TRBD1 (5 bases). V was trimmed by 4 bases and J by 5 bases, leaving 21 bases between them. The CDR3 contains 17 residues. Germline CDR1 and CDR2: MNHNS and SASEGT. For the CDR3, the DNA is TGTGCCAGCAGTGTTAACAGACAGAAGCTAAGATATCAGCCCCAGCATTTT. Amino acids: CASSVNRQKLRYQPQHF.

The chain combines TRBV5-1 with TRBJ2-3; 10 bases map to TRBD1. The CDR3 is 16 residues long. V shed 0 bases, J shed 0 bases, and the junction held 1 base outside the gene matches. Germline V gives CDR1 SGHRS, CDR2 YFSETQ. CDR3 region: CASSLGQGASTDTQYF. DNA of the CDR3: TGCGCCAGCAGCTTGGGACAGGGGGCTAGCACAGATACGCAGTATTTT.

V gene TRBV4-1 combines with J gene TRBJ2-1; 7 bases fit TRBD2. Germline V gene lookup returns CDR1 MGHRA and CDR2 YSYEKL. The CDR3 has 15 residues. Losses at the gene ends were 1 base for V and 4 bases for J; bases not matched to a gene: 4. CDR3 in DNA: TGCGCCAGCAGCCAAGGAAGCGGGAAGTACAATGAGCAGTTCTTC. This sequence encodes CASSQGSGKYNEQFF.

The chain is built from TRBV27 and TRBJ1-2; D uncertain. Germline lookup yields CDR1 MNHEY and CDR2 SMNVEV (reference sequence). V was pared by 6 bases and J by 3 bases, with 20 bases between. There are 16 residues in the CDR3. The CDR3 coding sequence is TGTGCCAGCAGCCCCCCCCCACTTCGGGGTGACTATGGCTACACCTTC. It yields the protein CASSPPPLRGDYGYTF.

The chain links TRBV11-2 to TRBJ1-1; D is unresolved. This CDR3 has 13 residues. Germline CDR1 is SGHAT and CDR2 is FQNNGV. The V end lost 5 bases, the J end lost 8 bases, and 15 bases lay between the germline ends. As DNA, the CDR3 is TGTGCCAGCAGCCCCACCCCCACAGCCGAAGCTTTCTTT. Translating gives CASSPTPTAEAFF.

The V call is TRBV7-8, the J call TRBJ2-1, with a tentative D call TRBD2 (5 bases). There are 16 residues in the CDR3. Looked up from germline, CDR1 is SGHVS and CDR2 is FQNEAQ. V lost 1 base to trimming and J lost 0 bases, with 10 bases between them. This CDR3 is CASSLGSGSSYNEQFF. CDR3 bases: TGTGCCAGCAGCTTAGGTTCGGGGAGCTCCTACAATGAGCAGTTCTTC.

This clone has a single count. The chain uses TRBV7-2 and TRBJ1-1, with D possibly TRBD1 on 6 matching bases. V shed 5 bases and J shed 1 base, with 14 bases lying between them. This CDR3 has 15 amino acids. Germline V CDR1 and CDR2: SGHTA, FQGNSA. Written as DNA, the CDR3 is TGTGCCAGCAGCCTCCGTAGGGGGGGGAACACTGAAGCTTTCTTT. Translating it yields CASSLRRGGNTEAFF.

Comments on this clone: Being one base from a much bigger clone, this may be a read error. The chain joins TRBV9 to TRBJ2-7, with D possibly being TRBD1 (6 bases). Germline V gene sequence: CDR1 SGDLS, CDR2 YYNGEE. The CDR3 totals 12 residues. V lost 3 bases and J lost 3, with 7 bases in between. The CDR3 sequence is CASSGDNYEQYF. CDR3 in DNA: TGTGCCAGCAGCGGGGACAACTACGAGCAGTACTTC.

This sequence joins TRBV7-2 and TRBJ1-5, with D maybe TRBD1 (6 bases). CDR1 SGHTA and CDR2 FQGNSA come from the germline V gene. V shed 5 bases and J shed 4 bases, with 15 bases lying between them. There are 15 residues in the CDR3. CDR3 loop: CASSPFDRMNQPQHF. The CDR3, as DNA: TGTGCCAGCAGCCCGTTTGACAGGATGAATCAGCCCCAGCATTTT.

This chain links TRBV30 with TRBJ2-2, with D tentatively TRBD1 (5 bases). The germline gives CDR1 GTSNPN, CDR2 SVGIG (reference sequence). This CDR3 is 13 amino acids long. V was cut by 8 bases and J by 2 bases, with 12 bases left in between. This CDR3 is CAGFTGNTGELFF. As DNA, the CDR3 is TGTGCCGGATTTACAGGAAACACCGGGGAGCTGTTTTTT.

This clone was recorded once. The chain links TRBV5-1 to TRBJ1-1; 10 positions agree with TRBD1. The CDR3 sequence is 18 residues long. The V and J ends lost 4 bases and 3 bases, in that order; junction bases with no gene match: 15. Per the germline V gene, CDR1 is SGHRS and CDR2 is YFSETQ. The DNA of the CDR3 is TGCGCCAGCAGCCTCCTAACCGGGACAGGGGTAGGGCACACTGAAGCTTTCTTT. Its protein product is CASSLLTGTGVGHTEAFF.

The rearrangement joins TRBV5-1 to TRBJ2-1; tentatively, D is TRBD2 (6 bases). Germline-derived CDR1 and CDR2 are SGHRS and YFSETQ. The V and J ends lost 1 base and 3 bases respectively, with 11 bases between them. CDR3 length: 15 amino acids. Written as DNA, the CDR3 is TGCGCCAGCAGCTTGCCCCGGGGAGGCTACAATGAGCAGTTCTTC. It specifies CASSLPRGGYNEQFF.

The CDR3: CASRGGGTANEKLFF. The CDR3 DNA follows: TGCGCCAGCAGAGGAGGGGGGACAGCTAATGAAAAACTGTTTTTT. V usage is TRBV10-2 and J usage is TRBJ1-4; TRBD1 matches at 7 bases. The V segment lost 6 bases and the J segment 3 bases; nucleotides outside the gene matches: 7. Germline V gene lookup returns CDR1 WSHSY and CDR2 SAAADI. CDR3 length: 15 amino acids.

As to this clone: One end of the junction is discordant with germline, which a read error may explain. The chain joins TRBV2 to TRBJ2-1; 8 bases are a match to TRBD1. Germline CDR1 and CDR2: SNHLY and FYNNEI. This CDR3 is built from 14 residues. The CDR3 DNA reads as TGTGCCAGCGGTGAGGACAGGGCCTACAATGAGCAGTTCTTC. This translates into CASGEDRAYNEQFF.

The chain employs TRBV4-2 and TRBJ2-1; 8 positions match TRBD2. Trimming at V came to 0 bases and at J to 9 bases, leaving 7 bases not matched to a gene. Germline CDR1 is LGHNA and CDR2 is YNFKEQ. This CDR3 spans 15 amino acids. The CDR3 DNA reads as TGTGCCAGCAGCCAAGAGGCGGGAGGAGGTGTTGAGCAGTTCTTC. Translating it yields CASSQEAGGGVEQFF.